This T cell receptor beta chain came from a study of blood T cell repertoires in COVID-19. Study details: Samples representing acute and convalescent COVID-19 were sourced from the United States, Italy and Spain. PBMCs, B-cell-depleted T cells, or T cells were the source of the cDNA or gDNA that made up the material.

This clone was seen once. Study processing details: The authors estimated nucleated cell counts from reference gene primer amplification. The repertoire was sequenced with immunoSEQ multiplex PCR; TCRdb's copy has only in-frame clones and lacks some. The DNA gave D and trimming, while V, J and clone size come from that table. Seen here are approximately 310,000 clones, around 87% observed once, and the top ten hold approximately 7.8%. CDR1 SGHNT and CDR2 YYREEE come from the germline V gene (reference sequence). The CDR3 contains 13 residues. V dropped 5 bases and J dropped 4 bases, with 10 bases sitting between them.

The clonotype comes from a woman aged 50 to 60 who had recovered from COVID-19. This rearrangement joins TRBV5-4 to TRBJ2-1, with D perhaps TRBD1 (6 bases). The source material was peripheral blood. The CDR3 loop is CASRQDSYNEQFF. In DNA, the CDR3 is TGTGCCAGCAGACAGGACAGTTACAATGAGCAGTTCTTC.